This T cell receptor beta chain emerged from a study of cytomegalovirus exposure and HLA in healthy donors. Study-level background: Later analysis reported that the 95 to 150 validation repertoires shared the platform of the approximately 670 first-cohort repertoires. General study findings and limits: In vitro testing confirmed a few CMV-associated chains as specific for CMV antigens. Associated with cytomegalovirus, according to the listing, were about 160 TCR beta chains. As was reported, the classifier diagnosed cytomegalovirus status with high specificity and sensitivity.

Libraries were prepared by immunoSEQ multiplex PCR; TCRdb keeps only in-frame clonotypes and omits some of them. Here the sample spans some 68,000 clones, 94% being singletons. Per the germline V gene, CDR1 is MNHEY and CDR2 is SMNVEV (reference sequence). Trimming pared 5 bases from V and 2 bases from J, leaving 17 bases between. This CDR3 is built from 16 residues. Details on this clone: What it recognizes is unknown.

V gene TRBV27 combines with J gene TRBJ2-3; tentative D call: TRBD1 (5 bases). The sequenced material came from PBMCs. The sequence derives from a man aged 18-30 years in good health and CMV-seropositive. The CDR3 reads CASSPPRQPSTDTQYF. The CDR3 DNA follows: TGTGCCAGCAGTCCTCCCCGACAGCCCTCCACAGATACGCAGTATTTT.